The present TCR beta chain was sequenced within a study of blood T cell repertoires in COVID-19. Study-level background: From the United States, Italy and Spain came samples of acute and convalescent COVID-19. From T cells, B-cell-depleted T cells, or PBMCs came the material, which was cDNA or gDNA.

CDR1 and CDR2 from the germline V gene are MNHNY and SVGAGI (reference sequence). V was clipped by 5 bases and J by 8 bases; unmatched bases: 14. The CDR3 has 15 residues. In the source study's methods: Amplification of reference gene primers provided the estimated nucleated cell counts. Sequenced by immunoSEQ multiplex PCR; TCRdb stores in-frame clones only, minus some. V and J calls and clone size are given by that table; D and trimming were obtained from the DNA. This table holds some 150,000 clones, 75% to 90% found once. Material for sequencing was peripheral blood. This rearrangement joins TRBV6-6 to TRBJ1-2; 7 positions match TRBD1. This TCR came from a man between 65 and 79 years old with acute or convalescent COVID-19. CDR3 DNA: TGTGCCAGCAGTGCCGGACAGGCTCCGGTACAGGGCTACACCTTC. Translated, it gives CASSAGQAPVQGYTF.